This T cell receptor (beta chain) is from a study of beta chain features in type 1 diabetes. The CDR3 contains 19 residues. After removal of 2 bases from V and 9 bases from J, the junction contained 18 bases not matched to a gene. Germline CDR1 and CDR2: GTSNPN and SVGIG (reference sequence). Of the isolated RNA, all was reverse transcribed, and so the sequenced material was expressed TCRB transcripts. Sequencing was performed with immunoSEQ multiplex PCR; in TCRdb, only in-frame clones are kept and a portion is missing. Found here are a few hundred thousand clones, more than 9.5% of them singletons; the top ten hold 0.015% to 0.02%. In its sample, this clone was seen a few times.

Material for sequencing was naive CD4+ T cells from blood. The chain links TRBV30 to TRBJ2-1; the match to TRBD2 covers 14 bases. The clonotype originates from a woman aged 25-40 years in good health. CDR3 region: CAWSTSLPGLAGERSEQFF. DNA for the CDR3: TGTGCCTGGAGTACCTCCCTCCCGGGACTAGCGGGAGAGCGGTCTGAGCAGTTCTTC.